These T cell receptor beta chains were read from a single sample in a study of response to subunit inactivated influenza vaccine. TCRdb passed the RT-PCR reads through MiXCR, listing each CDR3 protein once. This sample has 500,000 or so distinct CDR3 sequences, with more than 15% found just once. The input for sequencing was CD4+ T cells sorted from PBMCs, taken around 2 years after vaccination. These receptors came from a man aged 45 to 75 who received an inactivated influenza vaccine. The CDR3 runs from the conserved cysteine through the conserved F or W. The D gene is left open where the match is weak. The size field is filled for only some rows; it gives once, few, many or a size class.

J: TRBJ2-5
V: TRBV20-1
D: NA
size: few
CDR3: CSASSTEAFQETQYF
DNA: TGCAGTGCTTCGTCGACGGAAGCATTCCAAGAGACCCAGTACTTC

J: TRBJ2-7
V: TRBV3-1
D: NA
size: NA
CDR3: CASSPYGTFYEQYF
DNA: TGTGCCAGCAGCCCCTATGGGACATTCTACGAGCAGTACTTC

J: TRBJ2-3
V: TRBV28
D: NA
size: few
CDR3: CASSLIPRLDNTDTQYF
DNA: TGTGCCAGCAGTTTAATCCCCCGTCTGGATAACACAGATACGCAGTATTTT

J: TRBJ2-7
V: TRBV29-1
D: NA
size: NA
CDR3: CSVEKGSNEQYF
DNA: TGCAGCGTTGAGAAAGGTTCCAACGAGCAGTACTTC

J: TRBJ2-1
V: TRBV5-1
D: NA
size: few
CDR3: CASSSIPNEQFF
DNA: TGCGCCAGCAGCTCCATCCCGAATGAGCAGTTCTTC

J: TRBJ2-3
V: TRBV7-9
D: NA
size: NA
CDR3: CASSQRPISSTDTQYF
DNA: TGTGCCAGCAGCCAACGCCCTATATCTAGCACAGATACGCAGTATTTT

J: TRBJ1-2
V: TRBV4-1
D: NA
size: many
CDR3: CASSQDLFRPGGYGYTF
DNA: TGCGCCAGCAGCCAAGATCTTTTCCGGCCGGGGGGATATGGCTACACCTTC

J: TRBJ2-1
V: TRBV12-3/TRBV12-4
D: NA
size: few
CDR3: CASSLIPNEQFF
DNA: TGTGCCAGCAGTTTAATACCTAATGAGCAGTTCTTC

J: TRBJ2-7
V: TRBV4-3
D: TRBD1
size: many
CDR3: CASSYRDRDYEQYF
DNA: TGCGCCAGCAGCTACCGGGACAGGGACTACGAGCAGTACTTC

J: TRBJ2-2
V: TRBV9
D: TRBD2
size: NA
CDR3: CASSVRGDTGELFF
DNA: TGTGCCAGCAGCGTTCGGGGGGACACCGGGGAGCTGTTTTTT

J: TRBJ2-7
V: TRBV7-2
D: TRBD2
size: NA
CDR3: CASSLEGLGAYEQYF
DNA: TGTGCCAGCAGCTTAGAAGGACTAGGGGCCTACGAGCAGTACTTC

J: TRBJ2-5
V: TRBV12-3/TRBV12-4
D: NA
size: many
CDR3: CASSLQGRVTQYF
DNA: TGTGCCAGCAGTTTACAGGGCCGGGTGACCCAGTACTTC

J: TRBJ1-3
V: TRBV5-1
D: NA
size: NA
CDR3: CASSAGRPSGNTIYF
DNA: TGCGCCAGCAGCGCGGGACGGCCCTCTGGAAACACCATATATTTT

J: TRBJ1-1
V: TRBV5-5
D: TRBD1
size: NA
CDR3: CASSLGQGMGTEAFF
DNA: TGTGCCAGCAGCTTAGGACAGGGAATGGGCACTGAAGCTTTCTTT

J: TRBJ1-2
V: TRBV7-9
D: TRBD1
size: few
CDR3: CASSIRQGAGYTF
DNA: TGTGCCAGCAGCATTAGACAGGGGGCCGGCTACACCTTC

J: TRBJ2-6
V: TRBV7-2
D: NA
size: many
CDR3: CASSLTGNANVLTF
DNA: TGTGCCAGCAGCTTAACAGGGAACGCCAACGTCCTGACTTTC

J: TRBJ2-7
V: TRBV12-3/TRBV12-4
D: NA
size: many
CDR3: CASSPWGYEQYF
DNA: TGTGCCAGCAGCCCCTGGGGCTACGAGCAGTACTTC

J: TRBJ2-3
V: TRBV4-3
D: NA
size: NA
CDR3: CASSQDPFRTDTQYF
DNA: TGCGCCAGCAGCCAAGATCCTTTTCGGACAGATACGCAGTATTTT

J: TRBJ1-2
V: TRBV6-1
D: NA
size: few
CDR3: CASRSRDQVYGYTF
DNA: TGTGCCAGCAGGAGTCGGGACCAGGTCTATGGCTACACCTTC

J: TRBJ2-2
V: TRBV7-9
D: TRBD1
size: NA
CDR3: CASTPQGASNTGELFF
DNA: TGTGCCAGCACCCCCCAGGGGGCCTCGAACACCGGGGAGCTGTTTTTT

J: TRBJ2-5
V: TRBV24-1
D: TRBD1
size: many
CDR3: CATHAGTGDQETQYF
DNA: TGTGCCACTCATGCCGGGACAGGGGACCAAGAGACCCAGTACTTC

J: TRBJ2-6
V: TRBV20-1
D: NA
size: NA
CDR3: CSARFNSGANVLTF
DNA: TGCAGTGCTAGATTCAACTCTGGGGCCAACGTCCTGACTTTC

J: TRBJ1-5
V: TRBV20-1
D: NA
size: NA
CDR3: CSASFRGWGQPQHF
DNA: TGCAGTGCTAGTTTCAGGGGATGGGGTCAGCCCCAGCATTTT

J: TRBJ1-4
V: TRBV30
D: NA
size: NA
CDR3: CAWSLGAGRVAIYGEKLFF
DNA: TGTGCCTGGAGTTTGGGTGCAGGCAGGGTCGCTATATATGGTGAAAAACTGTTTTTT